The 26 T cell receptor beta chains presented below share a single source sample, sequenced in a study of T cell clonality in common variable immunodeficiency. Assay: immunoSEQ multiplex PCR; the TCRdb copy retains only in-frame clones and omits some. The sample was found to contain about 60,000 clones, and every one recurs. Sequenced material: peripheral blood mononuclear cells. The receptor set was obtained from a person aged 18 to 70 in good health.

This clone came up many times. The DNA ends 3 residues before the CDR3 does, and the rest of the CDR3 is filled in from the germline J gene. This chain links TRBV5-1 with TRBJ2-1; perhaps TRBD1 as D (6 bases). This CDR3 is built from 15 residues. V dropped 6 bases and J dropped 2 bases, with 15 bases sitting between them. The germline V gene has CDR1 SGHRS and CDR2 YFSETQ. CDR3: CASTTQGYPYNEQFF. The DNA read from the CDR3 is TGCGCCAGCACCACCCAGGGGTACCCCTACAATGAG.

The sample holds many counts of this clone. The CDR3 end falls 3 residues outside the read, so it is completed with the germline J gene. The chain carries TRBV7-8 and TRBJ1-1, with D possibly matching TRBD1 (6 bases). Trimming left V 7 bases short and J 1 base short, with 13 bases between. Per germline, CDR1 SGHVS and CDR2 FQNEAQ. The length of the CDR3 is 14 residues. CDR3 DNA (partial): TGTGCCAGCACCCACAGGGAATCGAACACTGAA. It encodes CASTHRESNTE. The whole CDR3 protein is CASTHRESNTEAFF.

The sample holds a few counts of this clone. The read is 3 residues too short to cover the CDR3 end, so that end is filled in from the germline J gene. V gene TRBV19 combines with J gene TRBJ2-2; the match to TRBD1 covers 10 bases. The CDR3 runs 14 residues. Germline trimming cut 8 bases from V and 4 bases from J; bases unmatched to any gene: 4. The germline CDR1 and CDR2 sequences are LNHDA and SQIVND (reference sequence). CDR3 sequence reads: CASRQGALTGELFF. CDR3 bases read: TGTGCCAGTCGACAGGGGGCTCTCACCGGGGAG.

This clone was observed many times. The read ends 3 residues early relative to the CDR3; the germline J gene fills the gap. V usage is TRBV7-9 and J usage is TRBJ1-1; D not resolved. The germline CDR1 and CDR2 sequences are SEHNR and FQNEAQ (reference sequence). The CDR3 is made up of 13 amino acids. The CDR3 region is CASSPRPEGEAFF. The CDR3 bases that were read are TGTGCCAGCAGCCCCCGCCCTGAGGGCGAA.

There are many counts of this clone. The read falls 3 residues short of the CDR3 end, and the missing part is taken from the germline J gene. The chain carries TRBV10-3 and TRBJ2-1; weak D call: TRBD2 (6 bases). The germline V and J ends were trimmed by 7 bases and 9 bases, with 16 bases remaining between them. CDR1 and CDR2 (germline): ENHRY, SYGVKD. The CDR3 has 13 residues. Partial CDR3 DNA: TGTGCCATCAAAGGGGAGGCGGAGAGTGAG. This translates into CAIKGEAESE. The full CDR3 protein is CAIKGEAESEQFF.

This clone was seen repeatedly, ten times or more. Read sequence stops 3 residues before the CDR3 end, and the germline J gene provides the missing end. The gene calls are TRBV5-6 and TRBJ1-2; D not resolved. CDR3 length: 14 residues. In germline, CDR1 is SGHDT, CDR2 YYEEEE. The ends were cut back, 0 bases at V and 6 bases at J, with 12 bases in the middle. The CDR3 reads CASSLAVRWNGYTF. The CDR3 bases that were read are TGTGCCAGCAGCTTGGCCGTCAGGTGGAATGGC.

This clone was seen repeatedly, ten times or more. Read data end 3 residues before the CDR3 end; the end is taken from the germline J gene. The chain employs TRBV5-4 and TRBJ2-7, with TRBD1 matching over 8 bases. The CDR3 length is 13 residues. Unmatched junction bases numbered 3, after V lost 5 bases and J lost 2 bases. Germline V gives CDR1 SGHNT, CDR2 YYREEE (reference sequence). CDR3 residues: CASSGQGAYEQYF. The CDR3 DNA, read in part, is TGTGCCAGCAGTGGACAGGGAGCCTACGAG.

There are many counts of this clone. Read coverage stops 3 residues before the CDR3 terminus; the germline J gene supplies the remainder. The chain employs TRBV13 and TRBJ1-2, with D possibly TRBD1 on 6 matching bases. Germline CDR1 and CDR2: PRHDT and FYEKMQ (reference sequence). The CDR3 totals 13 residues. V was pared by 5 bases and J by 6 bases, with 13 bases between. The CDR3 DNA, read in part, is TGTGCCAGCAGCCCTCGACAGGAGGATGGC. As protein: CASSPRQEDG. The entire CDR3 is CASSPRQEDGYTF.

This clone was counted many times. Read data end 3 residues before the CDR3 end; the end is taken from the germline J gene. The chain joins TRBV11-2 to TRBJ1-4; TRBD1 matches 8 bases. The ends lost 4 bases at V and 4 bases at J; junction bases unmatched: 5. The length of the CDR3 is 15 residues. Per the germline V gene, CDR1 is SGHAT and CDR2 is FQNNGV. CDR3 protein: CASSSGTGVNEKLFF. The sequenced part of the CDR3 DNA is TGTGCCAGCAGCTCCGGGACAGGAGTTAATGAAAAA.

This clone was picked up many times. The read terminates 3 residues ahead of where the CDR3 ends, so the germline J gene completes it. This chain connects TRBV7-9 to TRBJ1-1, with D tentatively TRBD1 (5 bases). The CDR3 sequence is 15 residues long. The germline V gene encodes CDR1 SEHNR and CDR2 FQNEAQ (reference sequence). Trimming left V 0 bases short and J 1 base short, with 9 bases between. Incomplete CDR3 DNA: TGTGCCAGCAGCTTAGCGGGGCGAGGGAACACTGAA. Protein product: CASSLAGRGNTE. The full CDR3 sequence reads CASSLAGRGNTEAFF.

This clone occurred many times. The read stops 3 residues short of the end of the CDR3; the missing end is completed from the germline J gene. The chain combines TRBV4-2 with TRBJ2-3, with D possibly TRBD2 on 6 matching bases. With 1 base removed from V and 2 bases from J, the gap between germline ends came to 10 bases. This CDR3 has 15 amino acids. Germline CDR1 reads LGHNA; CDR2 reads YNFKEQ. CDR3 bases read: TGTGCCAGCAGCCAAGGAGCGGGCCTCACAGATACG. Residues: CASSQGAGLTDT. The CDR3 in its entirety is CASSQGAGLTDTQYF.

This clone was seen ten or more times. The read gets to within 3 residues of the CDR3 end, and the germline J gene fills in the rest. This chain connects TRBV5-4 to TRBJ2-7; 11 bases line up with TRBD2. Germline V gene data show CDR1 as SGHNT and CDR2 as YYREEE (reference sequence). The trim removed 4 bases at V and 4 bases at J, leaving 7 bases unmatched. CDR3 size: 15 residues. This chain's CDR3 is CASSPLAGGLYEQYF. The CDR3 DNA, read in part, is TGTGCCAGCAGCCCGCTAGCGGGAGGCTTATACGAG.

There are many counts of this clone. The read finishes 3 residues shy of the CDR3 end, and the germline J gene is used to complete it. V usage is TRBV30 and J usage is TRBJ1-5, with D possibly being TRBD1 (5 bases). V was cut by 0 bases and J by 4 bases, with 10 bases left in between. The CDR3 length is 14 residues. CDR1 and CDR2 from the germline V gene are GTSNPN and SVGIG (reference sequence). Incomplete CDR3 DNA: TGTGCCTGGAGTGTAGGGACTGAGAATCAGCCC. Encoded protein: CAWSVGTENQP. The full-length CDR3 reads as CAWSVGTENQPQHF.

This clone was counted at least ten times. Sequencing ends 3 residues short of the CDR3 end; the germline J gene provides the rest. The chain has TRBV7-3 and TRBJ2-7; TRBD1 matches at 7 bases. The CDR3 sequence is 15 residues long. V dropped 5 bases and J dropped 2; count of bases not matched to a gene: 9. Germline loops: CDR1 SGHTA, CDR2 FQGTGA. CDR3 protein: CASSPSGQRTYEQYF. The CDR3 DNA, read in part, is TGTGCCAGCAGCCCGTCGGGACAGAGAACCTACGAG. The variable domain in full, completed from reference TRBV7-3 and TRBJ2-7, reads GAGVSQTPSNKVTEKGKYVELRCDPISGHTALYWYRQSLGQGPEFLIYFQGTGAADDSGLPNDRFFAVRPEGSVSTLKIQRTERGDSAVYLCASSPSGQRTYEQYFGPGTRLTVT.

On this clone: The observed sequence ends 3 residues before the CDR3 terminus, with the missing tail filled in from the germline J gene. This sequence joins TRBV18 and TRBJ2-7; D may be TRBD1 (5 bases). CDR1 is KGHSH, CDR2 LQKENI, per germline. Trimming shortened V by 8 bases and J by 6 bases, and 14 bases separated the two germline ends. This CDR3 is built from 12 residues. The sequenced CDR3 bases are TGTGCCAGCGCGCCCGGACAAAGCGAG. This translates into CASAPGQSE. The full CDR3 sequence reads CASAPGQSEQYF.

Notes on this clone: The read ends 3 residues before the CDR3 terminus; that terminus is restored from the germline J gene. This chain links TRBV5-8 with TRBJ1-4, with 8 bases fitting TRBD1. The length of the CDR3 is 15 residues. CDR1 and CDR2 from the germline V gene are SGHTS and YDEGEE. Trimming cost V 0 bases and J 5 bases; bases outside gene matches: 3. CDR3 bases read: TGTGCCAGCAGCTTGGGACAGGGGCAGAATGAAAAA. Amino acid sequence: CASSLGQGQNEK. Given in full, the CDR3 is CASSLGQGQNEKLFF.

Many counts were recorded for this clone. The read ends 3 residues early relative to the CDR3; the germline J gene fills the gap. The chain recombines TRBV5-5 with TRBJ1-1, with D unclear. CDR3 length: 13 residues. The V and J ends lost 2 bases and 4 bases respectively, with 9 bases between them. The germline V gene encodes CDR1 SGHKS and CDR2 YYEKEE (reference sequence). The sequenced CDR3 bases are TGTGCCAGCAGCTTCCTCTCGGGCACTGAA. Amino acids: CASSFLSGTE. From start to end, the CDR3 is CASSFLSGTEAFF. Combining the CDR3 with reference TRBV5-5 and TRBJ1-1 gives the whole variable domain DAGVTQSPTHLIKTRGQQVTLRCSPISGHKSVSWYQQVLGQGPQFIFQYYEKEERGRGNFPDRFSARQFPNYSSELNVNALLLGDSALYLCASSFLSGTEAFFGQGTRLTVV.

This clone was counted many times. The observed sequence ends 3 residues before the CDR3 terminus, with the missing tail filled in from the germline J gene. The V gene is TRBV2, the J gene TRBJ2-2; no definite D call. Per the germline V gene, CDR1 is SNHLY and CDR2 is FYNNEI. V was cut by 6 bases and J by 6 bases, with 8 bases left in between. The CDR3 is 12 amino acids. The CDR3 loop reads CASSPSPGELFF. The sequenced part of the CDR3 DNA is TGTGCCAGCAGCCCCTCCCCCGGGGAG. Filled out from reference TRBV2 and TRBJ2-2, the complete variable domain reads EPEVTQTPSHQVTQMGQEVILRCVPISNHLYFYWYRQILGQKVEFLVSFYNNEISEKSEIFDDQFSVERPDGSNFTLKIRSTKLEDSAMYFCASSPSPGELFFGEGSRLTVL.

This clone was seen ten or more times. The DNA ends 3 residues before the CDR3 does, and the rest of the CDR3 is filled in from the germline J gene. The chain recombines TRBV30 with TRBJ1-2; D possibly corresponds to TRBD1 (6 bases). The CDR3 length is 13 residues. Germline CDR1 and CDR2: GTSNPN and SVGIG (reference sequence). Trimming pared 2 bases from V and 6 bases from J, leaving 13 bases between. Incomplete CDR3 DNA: TGTGCCTGGAGTAAAAGACAGGATGATGGC. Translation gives CAWSKRQDDG. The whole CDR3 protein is CAWSKRQDDGYTF.

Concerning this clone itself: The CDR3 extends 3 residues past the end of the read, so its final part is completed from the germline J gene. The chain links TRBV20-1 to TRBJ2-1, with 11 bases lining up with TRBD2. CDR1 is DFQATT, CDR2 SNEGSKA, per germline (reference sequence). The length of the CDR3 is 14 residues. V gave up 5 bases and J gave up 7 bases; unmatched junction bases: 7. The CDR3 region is CSAVTSGSKNEQFF. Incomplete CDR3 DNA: TGCAGTGCTGTTACTAGCGGGAGTAAGAATGAG.

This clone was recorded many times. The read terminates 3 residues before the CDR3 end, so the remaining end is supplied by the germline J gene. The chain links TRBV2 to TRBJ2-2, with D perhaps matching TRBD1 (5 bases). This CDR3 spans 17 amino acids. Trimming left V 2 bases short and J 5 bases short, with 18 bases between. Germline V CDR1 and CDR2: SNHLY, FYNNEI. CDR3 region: CASSEPGQGPRTGELFF. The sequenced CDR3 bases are TGTGCCAGCAGTGAACCTGGACAAGGCCCGAGGACCGGGGAG.

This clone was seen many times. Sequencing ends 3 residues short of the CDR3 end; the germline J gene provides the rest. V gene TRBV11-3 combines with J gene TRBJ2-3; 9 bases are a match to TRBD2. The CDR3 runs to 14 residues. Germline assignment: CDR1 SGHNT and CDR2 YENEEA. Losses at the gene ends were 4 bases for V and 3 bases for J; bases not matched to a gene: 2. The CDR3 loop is CASSSSGNTDTQYF. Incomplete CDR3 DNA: TGTGCCAGCAGCTCTAGCGGGAATACAGATACG.

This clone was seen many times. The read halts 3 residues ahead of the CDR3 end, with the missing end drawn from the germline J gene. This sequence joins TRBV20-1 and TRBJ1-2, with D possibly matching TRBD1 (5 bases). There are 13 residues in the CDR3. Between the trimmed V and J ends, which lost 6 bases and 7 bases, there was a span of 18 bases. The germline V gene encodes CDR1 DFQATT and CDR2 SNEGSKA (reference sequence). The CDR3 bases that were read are TGCAGTGCCCGAGGGGATAGCTGGGGTGGC. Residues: CSARGDSWGG. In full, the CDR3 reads CSARGDSWGGYTF.

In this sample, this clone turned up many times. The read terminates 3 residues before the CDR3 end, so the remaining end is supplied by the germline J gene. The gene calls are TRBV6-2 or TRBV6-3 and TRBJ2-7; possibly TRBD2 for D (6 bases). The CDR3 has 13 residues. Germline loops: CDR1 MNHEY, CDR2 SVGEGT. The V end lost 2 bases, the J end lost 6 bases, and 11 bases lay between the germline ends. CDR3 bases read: TGTGCCAGCAGTTACATTGGGACTTTCGAG. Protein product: CASSYIGTFE. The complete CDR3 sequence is CASSYIGTFEQYF.

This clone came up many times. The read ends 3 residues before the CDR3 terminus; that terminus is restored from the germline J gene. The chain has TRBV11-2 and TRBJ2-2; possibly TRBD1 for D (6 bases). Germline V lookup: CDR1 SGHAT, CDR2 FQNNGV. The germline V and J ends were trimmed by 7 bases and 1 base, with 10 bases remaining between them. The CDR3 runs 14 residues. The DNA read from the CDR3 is TGTGCCAGCAAGTTGGGACAGAACACCGGGGAG. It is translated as CASKLGQNTGE. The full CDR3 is CASKLGQNTGELFF. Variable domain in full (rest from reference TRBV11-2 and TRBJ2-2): EAGVAQSPRYKIIEKRQSVAFWCNPISGHATLYWYQQILGQGPKLLIQFQNNGVVDDSQLPKDRFSAERLKGVDSTLKIQPAKLEDSAVYLCASKLGQNTGELFFGEGSRLTVL.

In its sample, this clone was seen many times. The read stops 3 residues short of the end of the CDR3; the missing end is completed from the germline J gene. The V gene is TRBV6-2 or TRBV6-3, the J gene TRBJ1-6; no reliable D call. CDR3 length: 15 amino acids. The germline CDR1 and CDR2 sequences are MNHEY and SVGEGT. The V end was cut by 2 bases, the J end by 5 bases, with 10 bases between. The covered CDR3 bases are TGTGCCAGCAGTTACGACCGGGTCAATAATTCACCC. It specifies CASSYDRVNNSP. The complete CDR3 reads CASSYDRVNNSPLHF.